This passage covers 15 T cell receptor beta chains from one sample sequenced in a study of beta chain features in type 1 diabetes (dated by TCRdb to between 2018 and 2020). Findings and caveats that apply to the study as a whole: A moderate but significant shortening of TCRB CDR3 length was observed in type 1 diabetes patients in all four CD4+ subsets.

No antigens are known for them. Library creation used the immunoSEQ multiplex PCR assay. All of the isolated RNA was reverse transcribed with the High Capacity cDNA Reverse Transcription Kit, so expressed TCRB transcripts were sequenced. In TCRdb, the immuneACCESS table is reduced to in-frame sequences with V and J assigned. These tables do not hold every clone; where another copy was compared, an unresolved V gene accounts for under half, and the others remain unexplained. A total of under 400,000 clones appear in this sample, around 12% of them only once. The ten largest make up 0.008% to 0.011% of the sample. What was sequenced was naive CD4+ T cells from blood. The meaning of the sample's cell subset or site label: true naive CD4+ T cells. These receptors all come from a woman between 18 and 30 years old with type 1 diabetes.

This clone was observed a few times. The chain recombines TRBV5-1 with TRBJ2-3; 8 nucleotides match TRBD1. CDR1 and CDR2 from the germline V gene are SGHRS and YFSETQ. The CDR3 is 15 residues long. Trimming at V came to 0 bases and at J to 8 bases, leaving 8 bases not matched to a gene. DNA of the CDR3: TGCGCCAGCAGCTTGGCGACAGGGGCCGCAGGTACGCAGTATTTT. It specifies CASSLATGAAGTQYF. The full variable domain, its missing parts supplied by reference TRBV5-1 and TRBJ2-3, is KAGVTQTPRYLIKTRGQQVTLSCSPISGHRSVSWYQQTPGQGLQFLFEYFSETQRNKGNFPGRFSGRQFSNSRSEMNVSTLELGDSALYLCASSLATGAAGTQYFGPGTRLTVL.

The chain couples TRBV30 to TRBJ2-7; D not certain. V shed 5 bases and J shed 6 bases, with 11 bases lying between them. This CDR3 spans 11 amino acids. Germline V gene sequence: CDR1 GTSNPN, CDR2 SVGIG (reference sequence). CDR3 coding DNA: TGTGCCTGGGGAGAGAGACGCGAGCAGTACTTC. Protein sequence: CAWGERREQYF.

This clone was seen a few times. This rearrangement joins TRBV7-8 to TRBJ2-3; 8 bases fit TRBD2. Looked up from germline, CDR1 is SGHVS and CDR2 is FQNEAQ. Trimming took 5 bases from V and 3 from J; bases not matched to a gene: 4. The CDR3 is 14 amino acids. CDR3 DNA sequence: TGTGCCAGCAGCGTTAGCGGGGTTACAGATACGCAGTATTTT. Translation gives CASSVSGVTDTQYF.

V gene TRBV30 combines with J gene TRBJ2-7; TRBD2 agrees at 8 bases. The trim removed 8 bases at V and 0 bases at J, leaving 3 bases unmatched. This CDR3 has 12 amino acids. CDR1 and CDR2 from the germline V gene are GTSNPN and SVGIG (reference sequence). Here the CDR3 reads CAPGGPSYEQYF. The CDR3 DNA reads TGTGCCCCGGGAGGGCCCTCCTACGAGCAGTACTTC.

This clone was counted only a few times. This chain uses TRBV10-2 with TRBJ1-5, with D possibly matching TRBD1 (6 bases). Trimming left V 3 bases short and J 2 bases short, with 8 bases between. The CDR3 runs 14 residues. From germline, CDR1 is WSHSY and CDR2 SAAADI. The CDR3 DNA sequence: TGCGCCAGCAGTGAACAGGGTGGCAATCAGCCCCAGCATTTT. Its protein is CASSEQGGNQPQHF.

This clone has more than one count but fewer than ten. The rearrangement uses TRBV28 and TRBJ2-2; weak D call: TRBD2 (5 bases). Per the germline V gene, CDR1 is MDHEN and CDR2 is SYDVKM. The CDR3 runs to 13 residues. Trimming stripped 4 bases from V and 5 bases from J, with 8 bases between. The CDR3 nucleotides read TGTGCCAGCAGTTGGACTGGGACCGGGGAGCTGTTTTTT. Translation gives CASSWTGTGELFF.

V and J are TRBV4-3 and TRBJ2-4; D is possibly TRBD1 (6 bases). Deletions cut 3 bases from V and 3 bases from J, with 12 bases between. The CDR3 loop spans 15 amino acids. Germline V gives CDR1 LGHNA, CDR2 YSLEER. The CDR3 sequence: CASSQLRDNKNIQYF. CDR3 nucleotides: TGCGCCAGCAGCCAGCTCCGGGACAACAAAAACATTCAGTACTTC.

This clone showed up just a few times. The chain recombines TRBV29-1 with TRBJ1-1, with TRBD1 as a possible D gene (5 bases). V lost 4 bases and J lost 0, with 9 bases in between. The length of the CDR3 is 13 residues. Germline V lookup: CDR1 SQVTM, CDR2 ANQGSEA. CDR3 residues: CSVAQVVNTEAFF. CDR3 sequence (DNA): TGCAGCGTTGCACAGGTCGTGAACACTGAAGCTTTCTTT. The variable domain in full, completed from reference TRBV29-1 and TRBJ1-1, reads SAVISQKPSRDICQRGTSLTIQCQVDSQVTMMFWYRQQPGQSLTLIATANQGSEATYESGFVIDKFPISRPNLTFSTLTVSNMSPEDSSIYLCSVAQVVNTEAFFGQGTRLTVV.

The rearrangement links TRBV28 to TRBJ2-7, with D hard to call. The V and J ends lost 3 bases and 2 bases respectively, with 5 bases between them. In germline, CDR1 is MDHEN, CDR2 SYDVKM. The CDR3 contains 12 residues. The chain's CDR3 is CASSFIPYEQYF. CDR3 nucleotides: TGTGCCAGCAGTTTTATCCCCTACGAGCAGTACTTC.

This clone has more than one count but fewer than ten. Other DNA sequences of this sample code for an identical CDR3. The chain recombines TRBV18 with TRBJ2-5; D call uncertain. V was cut by 3 bases and J by 5 bases, with 4 bases left in between. The CDR3 extends over 11 amino acids. Germline V gene data show CDR1 as KGHSH and CDR2 as LQKENI. CDR3 in amino acids: CASSPSETQYF. As DNA, the CDR3 is TGTGCCAGCTCACCCTCGGAGACCCAGTACTTC.

This clone was counted between two and nine times. The genes are TRBV2 and TRBJ1-1; D call uncertain. V lost 5 bases and J lost 4, with 5 bases in between. Germline CDR1 SNHLY, CDR2 FYNNEI. This CDR3 is built from 11 residues. The CDR3 DNA reads TGTGCCAGCAGTCCCGTCACTGAAGCTTTCTTT. It codes for CASSPVTEAFF.

The rearrangement links TRBV18 to TRBJ2-5; D gene unclear. The CDR3 spans 14 residues. The V end was cut by 1 base, the J end by 2 bases, with 8 bases between. The germline V gene has CDR1 KGHSH and CDR2 LQKENI. The CDR3 loop is CASSPRVVQETQYF. The CDR3 DNA sequence: TGTGCCAGCTCACCACGAGTCGTTCAAGAGACCCAGTACTTC.

This clone turned up a few times. This chain joins TRBV18 and TRBJ2-2; D is possibly TRBD1 (6 bases). Germline V gene lookup returns CDR1 KGHSH and CDR2 LQKENI. Trimming removed 4 bases from V and 1 base from J, with 7 bases in between. This CDR3 has 14 residues. CDR3 bases: TGTGCCAGCTCACGGGACAAGAACACCGGGGAGCTGTTTTTT. It is translated as CASSRDKNTGELFF.

V usage is TRBV2 and J usage is TRBJ1-4; possibly TRBD1 for D (5 bases). Germline-derived CDR1 and CDR2 are SNHLY and FYNNEI. This CDR3 has 13 amino acids. Trimming pared 6 bases from V and 6 bases from J, leaving 11 bases between. CDR3: CASSLTGDEKLFF. CDR3 bases: TGTGCCAGCAGCTTGACGGGGGATGAAAAACTGTTTTTT. The entire variable domain, with the rest obtained from reference TRBV2 and TRBJ1-4, is as follows: EPEVTQTPSHQVTQMGQEVILRCVPISNHLYFYWYRQILGQKVEFLVSFYNNEISEKSEIFDDQFSVERPDGSNFTLKIRSTKLEDSAMYFCASSLTGDEKLFFGSGTQLSVL.

The chain recombines TRBV2 with TRBJ1-5; D gene ambiguous. Germline-derived CDR1 and CDR2 are SNHLY and FYNNEI. CDR3 length: 13 amino acids. Trimming left V 10 bases short and J 11 bases short, with 21 bases between. The CDR3 region has the DNA TGTGCCACTTCAGATGACAATCAAGTGGCCCAGCATTTT. Encoded protein: CATSDDNQVAQHF.